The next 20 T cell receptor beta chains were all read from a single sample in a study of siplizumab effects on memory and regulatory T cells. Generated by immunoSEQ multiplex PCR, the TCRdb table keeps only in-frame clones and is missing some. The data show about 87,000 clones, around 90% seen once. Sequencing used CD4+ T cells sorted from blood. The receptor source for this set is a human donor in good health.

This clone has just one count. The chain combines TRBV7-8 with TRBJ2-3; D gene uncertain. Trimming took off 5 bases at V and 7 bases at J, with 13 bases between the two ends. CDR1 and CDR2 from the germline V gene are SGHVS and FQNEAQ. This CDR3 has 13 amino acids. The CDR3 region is CASSPRTGYTQYF. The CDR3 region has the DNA TGTGCCAGCAGCCCACGGACCGGTTATACGCAGTATTTT.

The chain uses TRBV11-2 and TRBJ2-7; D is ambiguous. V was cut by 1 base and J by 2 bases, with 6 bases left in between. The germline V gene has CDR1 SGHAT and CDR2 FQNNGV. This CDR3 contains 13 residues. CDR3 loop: CASSLGVAYEQYF. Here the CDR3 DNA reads TGTGCCAGCAGCTTAGGGGTGGCCTACGAGCAGTACTTC.

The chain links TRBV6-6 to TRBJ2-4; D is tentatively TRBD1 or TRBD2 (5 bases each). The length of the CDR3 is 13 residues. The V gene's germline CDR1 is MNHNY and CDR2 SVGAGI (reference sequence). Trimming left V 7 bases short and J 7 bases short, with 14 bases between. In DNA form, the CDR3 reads TGTGCCAGCACCAACGAGGGGACGAACATTCAGTACTTC. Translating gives CASTNEGTNIQYF.

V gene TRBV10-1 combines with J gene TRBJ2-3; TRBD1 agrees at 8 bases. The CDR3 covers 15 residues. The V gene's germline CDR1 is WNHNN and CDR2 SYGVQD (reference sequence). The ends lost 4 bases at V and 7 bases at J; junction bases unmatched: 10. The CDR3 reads CASSGRTGILYTQYF. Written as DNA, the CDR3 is TGCGCCAGCAGTGGGCGGACAGGGATTTTATATACGCAGTATTTT.

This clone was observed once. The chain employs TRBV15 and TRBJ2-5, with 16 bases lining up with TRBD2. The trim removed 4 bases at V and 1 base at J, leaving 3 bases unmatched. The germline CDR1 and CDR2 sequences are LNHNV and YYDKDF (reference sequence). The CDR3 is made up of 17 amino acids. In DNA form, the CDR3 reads TGTGCCACCAGCAAGGGACTAGCGGGAGGGATCCAAGAGACCCAGTACTTC. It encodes CATSKGLAGGIQETQYF.

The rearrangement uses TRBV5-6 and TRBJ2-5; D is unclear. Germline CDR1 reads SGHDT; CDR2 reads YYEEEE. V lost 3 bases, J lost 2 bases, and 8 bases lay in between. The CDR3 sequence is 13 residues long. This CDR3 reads CASSSGVQETQYF. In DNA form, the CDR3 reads TGTGCCAGCAGCTCCGGCGTACAAGAGACCCAGTACTTC.

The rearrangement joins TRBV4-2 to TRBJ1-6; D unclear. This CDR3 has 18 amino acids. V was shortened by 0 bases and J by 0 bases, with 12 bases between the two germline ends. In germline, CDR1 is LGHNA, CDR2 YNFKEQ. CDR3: CASSQDSNWSSYNSPLHF. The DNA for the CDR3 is TGTGCCAGCAGCCAAGACAGCAACTGGAGCTCCTATAATTCACCCCTCCACTTT.

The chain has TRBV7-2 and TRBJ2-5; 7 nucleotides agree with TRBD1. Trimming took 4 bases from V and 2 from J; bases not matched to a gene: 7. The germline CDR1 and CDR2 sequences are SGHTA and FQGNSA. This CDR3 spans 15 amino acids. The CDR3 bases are TGTGCCAGCAGCTCCCCGGACAGGAAACAAGAGACCCAGTACTTC. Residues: CASSSPDRKQETQYF.

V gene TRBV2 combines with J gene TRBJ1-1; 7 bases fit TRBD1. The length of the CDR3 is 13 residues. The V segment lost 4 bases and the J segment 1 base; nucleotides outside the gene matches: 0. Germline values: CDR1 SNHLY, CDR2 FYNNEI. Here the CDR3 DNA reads TGTGCCAGCAGTGGACAGGGGAACACTGAAGCTTTCTTT. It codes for CASSGQGNTEAFF.

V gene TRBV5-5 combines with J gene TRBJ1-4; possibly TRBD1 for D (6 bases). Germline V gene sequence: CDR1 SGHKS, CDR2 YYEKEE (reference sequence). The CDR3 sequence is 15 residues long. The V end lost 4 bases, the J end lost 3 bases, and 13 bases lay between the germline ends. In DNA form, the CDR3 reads TGTGCCAGCAGCAATTTTAAGGGGGCTAATGAAAAACTGTTTTTT. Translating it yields CASSNFKGANEKLFF.

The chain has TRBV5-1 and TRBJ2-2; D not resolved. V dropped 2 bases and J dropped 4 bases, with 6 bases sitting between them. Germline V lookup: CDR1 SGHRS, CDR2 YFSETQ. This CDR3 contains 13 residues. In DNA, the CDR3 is TGCGCCAGCAGCTTAAAATTCACCGGGGAGCTGTTTTTT. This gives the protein CASSLKFTGELFF.

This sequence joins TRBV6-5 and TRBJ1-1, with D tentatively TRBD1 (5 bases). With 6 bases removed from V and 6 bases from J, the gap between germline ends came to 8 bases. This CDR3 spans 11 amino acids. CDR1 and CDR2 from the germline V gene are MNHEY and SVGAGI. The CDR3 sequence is CASRGRSEAFF. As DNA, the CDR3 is TGTGCCAGCAGGGGACGGTCTGAAGCTTTCTTT.

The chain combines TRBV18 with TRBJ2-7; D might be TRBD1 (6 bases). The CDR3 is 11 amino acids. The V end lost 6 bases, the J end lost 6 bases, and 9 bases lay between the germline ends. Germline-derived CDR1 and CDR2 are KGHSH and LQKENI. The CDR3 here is CASSQGREQYF. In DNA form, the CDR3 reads TGTGCCAGCTCTCAGGGGCGCGAGCAGTACTTC.

The CDR3 here is CASSFTGEGGNEQYF. The CDR3, as DNA: TGTGCCAGCAGCTTCACAGGGGAAGGAGGGAACGAGCAGTACTTC. This chain uses TRBV7-3 with TRBJ2-7, with D maybe TRBD1 (7 bases). V was pared by 3 bases and J by 5 bases, with 17 bases between. Germline assignment: CDR1 SGHTA and CDR2 FQGTGA. The CDR3 is 15 residues long.

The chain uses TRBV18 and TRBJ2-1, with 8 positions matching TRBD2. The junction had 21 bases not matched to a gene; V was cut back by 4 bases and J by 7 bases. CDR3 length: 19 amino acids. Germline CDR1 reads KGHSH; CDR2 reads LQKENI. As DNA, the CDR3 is TGTGCCAGCTCACTATACATAATCCTCGGGGGGGCCCCGACAAATGAGCAGTTCTTC. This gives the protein CASSLYIILGGAPTNEQFF. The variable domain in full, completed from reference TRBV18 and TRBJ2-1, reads NAGVMQNPRHLVRRRGQEARLRCSPMKGHSHVYWYRQLPEEGLKFMVYLQKENIIDESGMPKERFSAEFPKEGPSILRIQQVVRGDSAAYFCASSLYIILGGAPTNEQFFGPGTRLTVL.

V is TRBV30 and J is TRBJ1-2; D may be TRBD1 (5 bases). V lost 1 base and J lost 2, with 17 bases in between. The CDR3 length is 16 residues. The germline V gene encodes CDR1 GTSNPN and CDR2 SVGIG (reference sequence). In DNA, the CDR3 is TGTGCCTGGAGTGGGGGAACGGGACGTCGCAACTATGGCTACACCTTC. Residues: CAWSGGTGRRNYGYTF.

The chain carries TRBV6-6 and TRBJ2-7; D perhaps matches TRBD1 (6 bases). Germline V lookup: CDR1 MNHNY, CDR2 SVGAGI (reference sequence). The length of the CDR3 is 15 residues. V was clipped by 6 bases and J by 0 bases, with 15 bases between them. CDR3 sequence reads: CASSRNAGASYEQYF. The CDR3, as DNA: TGTGCCAGCAGCCGGAACGCAGGGGCCTCCTACGAGCAGTACTTC.

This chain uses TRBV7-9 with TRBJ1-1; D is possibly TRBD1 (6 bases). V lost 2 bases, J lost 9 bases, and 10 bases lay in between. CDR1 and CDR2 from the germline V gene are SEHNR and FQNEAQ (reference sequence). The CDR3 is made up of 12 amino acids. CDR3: CASSLTTGKAFF. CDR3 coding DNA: TGTGCCAGCAGCTTAACCACAGGGAAAGCTTTCTTT.

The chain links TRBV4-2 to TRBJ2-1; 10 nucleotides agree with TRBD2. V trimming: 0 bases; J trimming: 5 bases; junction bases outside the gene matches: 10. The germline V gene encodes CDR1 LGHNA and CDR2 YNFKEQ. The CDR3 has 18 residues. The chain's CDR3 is CASSQDHSGRVGHNEQFF. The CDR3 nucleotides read TGTGCCAGCAGCCAAGATCACAGCGGGAGGGTGGGGCACAATGAGCAGTTCTTC.

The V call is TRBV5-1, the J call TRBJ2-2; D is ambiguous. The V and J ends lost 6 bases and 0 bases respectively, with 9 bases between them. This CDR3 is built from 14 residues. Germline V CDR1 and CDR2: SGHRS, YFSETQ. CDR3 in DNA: TGCGCCAGCACAGGTTCCGCGAACACCGGGGAGCTGTTTTTT. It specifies CASTGSANTGELFF.